This T cell receptor (beta chain) was recorded in a study of early T cells in non-severe SARS-CoV-2 infection (dated by TCRdb to the early 2020s). As for the study more broadly: TCR sequencing used bulk RNA from unsorted whole blood, so alpha and beta chains could not be paired. What the authors observed across the whole study: VDJdb matching was skewed toward anti-spike CD8 responses and likely underestimated virus-specific expansions, missing private and CD4 specificities.

Library generation was performed with 5' RACE. Sequenced using a NextSeq 500. To correct for sequencing error and PCR bias, the TCR library protocol tagged individual cDNA molecules with unique molecular identifiers. Both TCR alpha and beta chains were sequenced, and tight co-correlation was observed between alpha and beta sequence abundances in each sample. The study's processing was this. Decombinator V4 was used to perform V gene, J gene and CDR3 annotation of TCR sequences. Expanded TCRs were defined as changing significantly between any two time points under a Poisson model with p below 0.0001. TCR abundances were normalised to the total number of TCRs sequenced in each sample and reported as counts per million. TRAV1-2 paired with TRAJ12, TRAJ20 or TRAJ33 defined MAIT TCRs, while TRAV10 paired with TRAJ18 defined iNKT TCRs. A search of VDJdb, accessed on 1 November 2021, was run for TCRs annotated to CMV, EBV and SARS-CoV-2, with TCRs annotated for multiple antigens excluded. Starting from the raw public reads, TCRdb applied fastp trimming at Q25, assembled clones with MiXCR and retained in-frame beta chains. Duplicate CDR3 protein sequences are folded into a single record with the most common DNA and genes. Here the V and J calls rest on TCRdb's processing, not on the authors' analysis. The sample table shows tens of thousands of distinct CDR3 sequences, and about 8.4% are seen once. Roughly 3.5% of the sample is held by the ten biggest clonotypes.

This clonotype was observed a handful of times. There is no known antigen for this receptor. No base quality values were provided; no much bigger clone lies one nucleotide off. CDR1 and CDR2 were assigned from the germline V gene as SQVTM and ANQGSEA. Including the terminal cysteine and phenylalanine, the CDR3 comprises 13 residues. The retained sequence is limited to the CDR3, 39 bases, with the frame set at the first base. V loses 4 bases, J loses 9 bases, and the germline ends lie 15 bases apart. Set within a cohort of healthcare workers in London, UK, this nested case-control study involved weekly PCR testing of nasopharyngeal swabs along with blood sampling. Healthcare workers were enrolled in the week of the UK lockdown, from 23 to 31 March 2020, and were followed every week for up to roughly 16 weeks.

The sequence was collected from an adult who was a healthcare worker with PCR-confirmed SARS-CoV-2 infection or an uninfected control (not recorded which). The V gene is TRBV29-1 and the J gene is TRBJ1-4, with a weak D call of TRBD1 (5 bases match). What was sequenced was whole blood. In nucleotide form, the sequence is TGCAGCGTTGGAGCCCGGCGGGGGAAAAAACTGTTTTTT. This encodes CSVGARRGKKLFF. When the CDR3 is completed using the reference TRBV29-1 and TRBJ1-4 genes on either side, the full variable domain is SAVISQKPSRDICQRGTSLTIQCQVDSQVTMMFWYRQQPGQSLTLIATANQGSEATYESGFVIDKFPISRPNLTFSTLTVSNMSPEDSSIYLCSVGARRGKKLFFGSGTQLSVL.